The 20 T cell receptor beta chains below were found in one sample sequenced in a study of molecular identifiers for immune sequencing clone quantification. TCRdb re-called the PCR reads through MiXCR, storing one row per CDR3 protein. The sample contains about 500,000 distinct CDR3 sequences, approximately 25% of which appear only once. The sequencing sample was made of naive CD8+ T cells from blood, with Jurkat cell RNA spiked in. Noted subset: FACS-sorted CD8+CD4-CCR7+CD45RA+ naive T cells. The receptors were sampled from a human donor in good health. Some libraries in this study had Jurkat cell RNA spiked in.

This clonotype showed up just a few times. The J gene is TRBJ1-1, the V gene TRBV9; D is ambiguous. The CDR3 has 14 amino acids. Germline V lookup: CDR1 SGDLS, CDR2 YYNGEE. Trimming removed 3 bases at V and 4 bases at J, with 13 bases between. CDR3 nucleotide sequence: TGTGCCAGCAGCGGGGGAGTGGCGAGCACTGAAGCTTTCTTT. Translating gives CASSGGVASTEAFF.

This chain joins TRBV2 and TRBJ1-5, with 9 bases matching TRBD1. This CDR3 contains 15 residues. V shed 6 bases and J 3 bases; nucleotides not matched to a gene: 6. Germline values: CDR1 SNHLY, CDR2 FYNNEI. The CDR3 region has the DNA TGTGCCAGCAGATCCGGGACAGGGATCAATCAGCCCCAGCATTTT. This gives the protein CASRSGTGINQPQHF.

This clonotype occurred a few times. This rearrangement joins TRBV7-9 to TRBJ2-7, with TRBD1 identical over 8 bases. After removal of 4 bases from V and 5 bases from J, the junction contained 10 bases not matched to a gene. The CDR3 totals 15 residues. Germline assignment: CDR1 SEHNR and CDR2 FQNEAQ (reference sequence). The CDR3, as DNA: TGTGCCAGCAGCTCCCTCGGGGGACAGGCTGACGAGCAGTACTTC. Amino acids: CASSSLGGQADEQYF.

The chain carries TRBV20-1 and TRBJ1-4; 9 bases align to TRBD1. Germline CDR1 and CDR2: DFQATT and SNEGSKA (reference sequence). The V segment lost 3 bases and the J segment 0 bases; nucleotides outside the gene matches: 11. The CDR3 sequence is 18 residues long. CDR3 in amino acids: CSARGTGIDIATNEKLFF. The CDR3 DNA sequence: TGCAGTGCTAGGGGGACAGGGATTGATATAGCAACTAATGAAAAACTGTTTTTT.

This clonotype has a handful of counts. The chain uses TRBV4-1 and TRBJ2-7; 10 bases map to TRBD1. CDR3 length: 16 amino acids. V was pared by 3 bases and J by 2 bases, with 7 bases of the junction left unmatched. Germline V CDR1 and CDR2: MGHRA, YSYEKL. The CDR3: CASSQSVGTGAYEQYF. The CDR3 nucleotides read TGCGCCAGCAGCCAGAGTGTCGGGACAGGGGCCTACGAGCAGTACTTC.

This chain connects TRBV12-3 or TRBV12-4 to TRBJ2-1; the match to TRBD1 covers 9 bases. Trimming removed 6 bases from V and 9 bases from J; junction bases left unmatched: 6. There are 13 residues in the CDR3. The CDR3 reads CASSRTGAGEQFF. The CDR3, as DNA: TGTGCCAGCAGCCGGACAGGGGCCGGTGAGCAGTTCTTC.

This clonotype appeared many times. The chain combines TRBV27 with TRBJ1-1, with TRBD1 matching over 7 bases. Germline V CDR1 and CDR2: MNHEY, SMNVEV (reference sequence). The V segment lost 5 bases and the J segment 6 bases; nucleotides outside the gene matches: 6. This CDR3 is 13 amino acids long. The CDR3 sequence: CASSTTGKAEAFF. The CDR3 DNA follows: TGTGCCAGCAGTACGACAGGGAAGGCTGAAGCTTTCTTT.

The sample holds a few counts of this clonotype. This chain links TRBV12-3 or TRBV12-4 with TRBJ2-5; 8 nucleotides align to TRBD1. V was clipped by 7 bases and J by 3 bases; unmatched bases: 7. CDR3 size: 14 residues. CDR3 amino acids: CASKTLDREETQYF. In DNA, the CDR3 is TGTGCCAGCAAAACTCTGGACAGGGAAGAGACCCAGTACTTC.

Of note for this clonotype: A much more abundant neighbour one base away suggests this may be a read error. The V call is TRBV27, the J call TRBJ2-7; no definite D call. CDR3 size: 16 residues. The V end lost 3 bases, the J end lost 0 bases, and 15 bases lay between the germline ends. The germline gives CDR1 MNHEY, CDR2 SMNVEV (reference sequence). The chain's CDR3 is CASSFSVGSSSYEQYF. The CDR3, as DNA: TGTGCCAGCAGTTTTAGTGTGGGCAGCAGCTCCTACGAGCAGTACTTC.

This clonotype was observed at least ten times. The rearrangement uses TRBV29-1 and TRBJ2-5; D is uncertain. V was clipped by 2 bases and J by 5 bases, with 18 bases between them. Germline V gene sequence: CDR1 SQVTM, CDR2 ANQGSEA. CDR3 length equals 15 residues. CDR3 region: CSVERPNVVGETQYF. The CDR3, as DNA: TGCAGCGTTGAACGCCCCAACGTTGTCGGGGAGACCCAGTACTTC.

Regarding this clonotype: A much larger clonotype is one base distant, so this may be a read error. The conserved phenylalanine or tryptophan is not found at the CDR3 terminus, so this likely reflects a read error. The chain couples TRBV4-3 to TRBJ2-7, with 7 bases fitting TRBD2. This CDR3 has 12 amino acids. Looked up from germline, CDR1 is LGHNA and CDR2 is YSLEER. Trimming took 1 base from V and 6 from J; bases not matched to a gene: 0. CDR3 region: CASSQGGGEQYL. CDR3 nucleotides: TGCGCCAGCAGCCAAGGCGGGGGCGAGCAGTACCTC.

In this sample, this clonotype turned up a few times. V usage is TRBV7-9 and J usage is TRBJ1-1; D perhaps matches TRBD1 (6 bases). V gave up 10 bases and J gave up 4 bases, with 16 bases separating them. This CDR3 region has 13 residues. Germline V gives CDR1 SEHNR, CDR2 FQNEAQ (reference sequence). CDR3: CAIAGGGVTEAFF. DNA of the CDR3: TGTGCCATCGCGGGGGGGGGCGTCACTGAAGCTTTCTTT.

DNA for the CDR3: TGTGCCAGCAGCCAATCGGGGGTAATCCCCGATACGCAGTATTTT. It codes for CASSQSGVIPDTQYF. The rearrangement uses TRBV14 and TRBJ2-3, with D perhaps matching TRBD2 (6 bases). Between the trimmed V and J ends, which lost 2 bases and 6 bases, there was a span of 15 bases. The CDR3 spans 15 residues. Germline loops: CDR1 SGHDN, CDR2 FVKESK.

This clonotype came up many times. The CDR3 here is CASLGVPIYEQYF. In DNA form, the CDR3 reads TGTGCCAGCCTCGGGGTCCCGATCTACGAGCAGTACTTC. This sequence joins TRBV28 and TRBJ2-7, with D perhaps TRBD2 (5 bases). CDR3 size: 13 residues. The V end lost 8 bases, the J end lost 3 bases, and 14 bases lay between the germline ends. Germline-derived CDR1 and CDR2 are MDHEN and SYDVKM.

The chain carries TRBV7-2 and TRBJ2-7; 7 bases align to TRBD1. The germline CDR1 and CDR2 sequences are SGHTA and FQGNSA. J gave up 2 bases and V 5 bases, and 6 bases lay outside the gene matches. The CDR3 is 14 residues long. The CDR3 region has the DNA TGTACCAGCAGCCAGGGACAGCCGACCTACGAGCAGTACTTC. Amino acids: CTSSQGQPTYEQYF.

CDR3 coding DNA: TGTGCCAGCAGAACGTGGAAGACTGAGCAGTTCTTC. Protein: CASRTWKTEQFF. V usage is TRBV6-6 and J usage is TRBJ2-1; no clear D gene. V shed 6 bases and J shed 9 bases, with 12 bases lying between them. In germline, CDR1 is MNHNY, CDR2 SVGAGI (reference sequence). This CDR3 comprises 12 residues.

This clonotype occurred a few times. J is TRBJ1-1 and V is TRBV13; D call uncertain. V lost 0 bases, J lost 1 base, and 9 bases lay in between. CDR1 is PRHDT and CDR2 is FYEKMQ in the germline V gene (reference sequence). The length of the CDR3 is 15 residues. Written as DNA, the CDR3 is TGTGCCAGCAGCTTAGGCCGGGCAGGGAACACTGAAGCTTTCTTT. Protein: CASSLGRAGNTEAFF.

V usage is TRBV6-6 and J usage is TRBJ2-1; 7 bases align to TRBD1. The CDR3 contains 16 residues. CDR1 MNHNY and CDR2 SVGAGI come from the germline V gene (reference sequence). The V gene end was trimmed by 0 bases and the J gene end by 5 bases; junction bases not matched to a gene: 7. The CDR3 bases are TGTGCCAGCAGTTACTCGATAGGGGGCGCGGACAATGAGCAGTTCTTC. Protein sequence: CASSYSIGGADNEQFF.

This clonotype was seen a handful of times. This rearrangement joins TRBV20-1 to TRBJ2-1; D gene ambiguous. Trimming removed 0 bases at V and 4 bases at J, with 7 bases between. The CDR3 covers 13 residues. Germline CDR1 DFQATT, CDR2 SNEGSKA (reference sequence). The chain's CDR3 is CSARERSYNEQFF. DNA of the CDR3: TGCAGTGCTAGAGAGAGGTCATACAATGAGCAGTTCTTC.

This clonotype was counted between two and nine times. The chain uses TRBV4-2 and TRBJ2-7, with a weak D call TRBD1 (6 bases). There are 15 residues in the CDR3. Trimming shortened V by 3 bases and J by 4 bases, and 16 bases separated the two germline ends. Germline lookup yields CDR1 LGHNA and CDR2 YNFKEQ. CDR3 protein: CASSQNTGNQYEQYF. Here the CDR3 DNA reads TGTGCCAGCAGCCAGAATACAGGGAACCAATACGAGCAGTACTTC.